This TCR beta chain is from a study of cytomegalovirus exposure and HLA in healthy donors. Study results and caveats: The listing of 150 to 200 TCR beta chains classed them as cytomegalovirus-associated. The tendency of first-cohort TCR clusters to co-occur in the 100 to 150 validation repertoires was identified by a subsequent analysis. A few of the chains that were CMV-associated were confirmed in vitro to be specific for CMV antigens.

Worth noting for this clone: Its antigen is as yet unknown.

Sequenced by immunoSEQ multiplex PCR; TCRdb stores in-frame clones only, minus some. The sample includes about 56,000 clones, 93% of them seen just once. Germline V CDR1 and CDR2: SGDLS, YYNGEE. This CDR3 comprises 15 residues. The V segment lost 3 bases and the J segment 0 bases; nucleotides outside the gene matches: 2. The chain is built from TRBV9 and TRBJ2-1, with TRBD1 matching 8 bases. The TCR was taken from a woman in her late teens or twenties in good health and CMV-seropositive. The specimen was PBMCs. The CDR3, as DNA: TGTGCCAGCAGCGCCACAGGGGGCTCCTACAATGAGCAGTTCTTC. Amino acid sequence: CASSATGGSYNEQFF.